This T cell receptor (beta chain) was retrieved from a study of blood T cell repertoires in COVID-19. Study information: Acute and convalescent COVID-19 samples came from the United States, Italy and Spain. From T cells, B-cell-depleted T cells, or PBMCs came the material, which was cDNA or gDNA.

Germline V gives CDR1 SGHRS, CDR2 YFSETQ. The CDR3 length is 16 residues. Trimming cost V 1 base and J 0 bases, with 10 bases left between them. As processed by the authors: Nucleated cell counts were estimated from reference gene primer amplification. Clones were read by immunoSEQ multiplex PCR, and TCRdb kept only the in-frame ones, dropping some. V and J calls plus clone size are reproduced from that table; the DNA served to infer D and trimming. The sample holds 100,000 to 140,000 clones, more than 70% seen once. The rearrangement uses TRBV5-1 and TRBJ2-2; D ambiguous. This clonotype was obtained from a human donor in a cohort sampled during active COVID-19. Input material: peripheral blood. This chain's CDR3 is CASSLLPGSNTGELFF. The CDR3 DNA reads TGCGCCAGCAGCTTGTTACCAGGATCGAACACCGGGGAGCTGTTTTTT.